These T cell receptor beta chains were read from a single sample in a study of cytomegalovirus exposure and HLA in healthy donors. Method: immunoSEQ multiplex PCR; TCRdb's copy keeps in-frame clones and lacks some. Among 140,000 to 150,000 clones listed, roughly 82% were seen once. The sequenced sample consisted of PBMCs. These receptors all stem from a male donor in good health and CMV-seronegative. Both conserved end residues are part of each CDR3. D genes are given only for firm matches. Where a row states a size, it is once, few, many or the class of an expanded clone; other rows omit it.

V: TRBV5-6
size: few
D: .
J: TRBJ2-2
CDR3: CASSFGDTGELFF
DNA: TGTGCCAGCAGCTTCGGGGACACCGGGGAGCTGTTTTTT

V: TRBV11-2
size: .
D: TRBD1
J: TRBJ1-1
CDR3: CASSSYRGSGTEAFF
DNA: TGTGCCAGCAGCTCTTACAGGGGCTCCGGCACTGAAGCTTTCTTT

V: TRBV7-2
size: .
D: .
J: TRBJ2-1
CDR3: CASSLAGVANEQFF
DNA: TGTGCCAGCAGCTTAGCGGGAGTGGCCAATGAGCAGTTCTTC

V: TRBV9
size: .
D: .
J: TRBJ2-7
CDR3: CASSVVADDYEQYF
DNA: TGTGCCAGCAGCGTAGTGGCAGACGACTACGAGCAGTACTTC

V: TRBV5-8
size: .
D: .
J: TRBJ1-6
CDR3: CASSLAGGANNSPLHF
DNA: TGTGCCAGCAGCTTGGCCGGGGGGGCGAACAATTCACCCCTCCACTTT

V: TRBV28
size: .
D: TRBD1
J: TRBJ2-5
CDR3: CASSQDRGRETQYF
DNA: TGTGCCAGCAGTCAAGACAGGGGGCGAGAGACCCAGTACTTC

V: TRBV2
size: .
D: .
J: TRBJ2-1
CDR3: CASRDNRYQFF
DNA: TGTGCCAGCAGGGATAACAGGTACCAGTTCTTC

V: TRBV27
size: .
D: TRBD1
J: TRBJ1-2
CDR3: CASSWGQGDPYGYTF
DNA: TGTGCCAGCAGCTGGGGACAGGGAGATCCCTATGGCTACACCTTC

V: TRBV28
size: once
D: TRBD1
J: TRBJ2-7
CDR3: CASKPQTGKYEQYF
DNA: TGTGCCAGCAAACCACAGACAGGGAAATACGAGCAGTACTTC

V: TRBV10-2
size: .
D: .
J: TRBJ2-3
CDR3: CASAGLAGRTDTQYF
DNA: TGCGCCAGCGCGGGTCTGGCGGGCCGCACAGATACGCAGTATTTT

V: TRBV2
size: few
D: .
J: TRBJ2-1
CDR3: CASSEALNEQFF
DNA: TGTGCCAGCAGTGAAGCCCTTAATGAGCAGTTCTTC

V: TRBV4-1
size: .
D: .
J: TRBJ1-3
CDR3: CASSQNLVGGGNTIYF
DNA: TGCGCCAGCAGCCAAAACCTAGTAGGTGGTGGAAACACCATATATTTT

V: TRBV7-8
size: .
D: .
J: TRBJ1-1
CDR3: CASSLGRAVSEAFF
DNA: TGTGCCAGCAGCTTAGGCAGGGCGGTTTCTGAAGCTTTCTTT

V: TRBV25-1
size: few
D: .
J: TRBJ2-7
CDR3: CASSQEGPISYEQYF
DNA: TGTGCCAGCAGTCAGGAGGGACCGATCTCCTACGAGCAGTACTTC

V: TRBV6-5
size: .
D: TRBD1
J: TRBJ1-1
CDR3: CASSYSTGTSEAFF
DNA: TGTGCCAGCAGTTACTCGACAGGGACGTCTGAAGCTTTCTTT

V: TRBV4-1
size: .
D: .
J: TRBJ1-6
CDR3: CASSPTGSPLHF
DNA: TGCGCCAGCAGCCCCACGGGTTCACCCCTCCACTTT